This T cell receptor beta chain came from a study of blood T cell repertoires in COVID-19 (dated by TCRdb to between 2020 and 2021). In terms of the full investigation: The collaborator samples originated in the United States, Italy and Spain and spanned the acute and convalescent phases of COVID-19. The material from the prospective study consisted of cDNA or gDNA derived from T cells, B-cell-depleted T cells, or PBMCs. The dataset comprised deeply sampled blood TCRbeta repertoires from subjects exposed to, actively infected with, or recovered from COVID-19. The repertoires were released in a freely available public database meant as a resource for research on the immune response to SARS-CoV-2. Samples were obtained from the ongoing ImmuneRACE study (first 160 participants) and from over a thousand subjects provided by 6 global collaborators. The sample metadata nearly always contained a de-identified subject ID, COVID-19 status, age in years and sex. Where HLA class I and class II types were available, the types were taken from metadata supplied by the sample provider, not from assay-based typing.

General study outcomes and caveats: How much clinical and demographic metadata was included differed by source and by participant, and the metadata was provided uncurated.

The immunoSEQ Assay, a bias-controlled multiplex PCR, was used to amplify TCRbeta CDR3 regions from genomic DNA. Per the original workflow: Nucleated cell counts per sample were estimated from amplification of reference gene primers within the assay. To quantify the absolute abundance of each unique TCRbeta CDR3 rearrangement, sequence reads were collapsed and filtered. Productive Simpson clonality was computed per sample as the square root of Simpson's diversity index over productive rearrangements. TCRdb provides this immuneACCESS table in a form limited to in-frame rearrangements. Some clones are lacking; in checked studies, under half of them reflect an unresolved V gene, and why the rest are absent is not known. V and J calls and clone size are copied from that table; D and trimming were computed from the DNA. This sample is represented by some 180,000 clones; 80% to 85% of them were singletons. The ten largest clones add up to about a tenth of the sample.

The collaborating institutions used their own protocols to collect whole blood in K2EDTA tubes. For TCRbeta analysis, collaborators shipped samples as frozen whole blood, isolated PBMCs, or DNA extracted from either of those sample types. Ends trimmed: V by 5 bases, J by 4 bases; bases unmatched to a gene: 10. CDR3 length: 15 amino acids, cysteine to phenylalanine. Only the CDR3 part of the read is kept: 45 bases, read in frame from the first base. As encoded in the germline V gene, CDR1 is SNHLY while CDR2 is FYNNEI. As for this clone: Its antigen is unknown. No base quality values were provided; no much bigger clone lies one nucleotide off.

The sequenced sample was peripheral blood. This receptor was identified in a man in his 70s with active or convalescent COVID-19. This chain joins TRBV2 to TRBJ1-2; 7 central bases correspond to TRBD1. The CDR3 corresponds to CASSTIRDRGYGYTF. The nucleotide sequence is TGTGCCAGCAGTACCATCCGGGACAGAGGCTATGGCTACACCTTC.